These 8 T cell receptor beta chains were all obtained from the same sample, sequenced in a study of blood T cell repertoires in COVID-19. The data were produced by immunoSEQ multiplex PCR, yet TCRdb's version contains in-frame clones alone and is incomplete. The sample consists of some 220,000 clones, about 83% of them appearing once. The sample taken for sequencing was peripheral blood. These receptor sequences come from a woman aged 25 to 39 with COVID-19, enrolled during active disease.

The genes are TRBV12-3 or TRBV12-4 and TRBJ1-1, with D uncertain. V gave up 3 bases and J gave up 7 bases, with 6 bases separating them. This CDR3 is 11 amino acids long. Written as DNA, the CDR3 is TGTGCCAGCAGTTTGACGGGTGAAGCTTTCTTT. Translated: CASSLTGEAFF.

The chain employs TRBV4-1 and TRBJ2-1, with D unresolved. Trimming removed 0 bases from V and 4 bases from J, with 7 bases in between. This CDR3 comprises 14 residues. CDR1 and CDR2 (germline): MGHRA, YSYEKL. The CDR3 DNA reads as TGCGCCAGCAGCCAAGAGAGCGTATACAATGAGCAGTTCTTC. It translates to CASSQESVYNEQFF.

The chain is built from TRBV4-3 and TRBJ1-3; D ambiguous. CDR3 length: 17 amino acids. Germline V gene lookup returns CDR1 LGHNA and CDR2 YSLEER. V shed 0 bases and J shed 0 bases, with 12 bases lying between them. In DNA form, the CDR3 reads TGCGCCAGCAGCCAAGAAATCTCGTCCCTCTCTGGAAACACCATATATTTT. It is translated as CASSQEISSLSGNTIYF.

As DNA, the CDR3 is TGTGCCATCAGTGAGGACACAGGGGGCAGTGAAAAACTGTTTTTT. Its protein product is CAISEDTGGSEKLFF. This rearrangement joins TRBV10-3 to TRBJ1-4, with TRBD1 matching 9 bases. Germline CDR1 is ENHRY and CDR2 is SYGVKD. The CDR3 contains 15 residues. V trimming: 2 bases; J trimming: 7 bases; junction bases outside the gene matches: 5.

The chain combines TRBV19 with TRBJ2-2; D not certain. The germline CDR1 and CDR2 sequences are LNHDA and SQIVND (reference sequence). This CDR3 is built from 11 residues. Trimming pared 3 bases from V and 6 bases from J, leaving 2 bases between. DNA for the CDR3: TGTGCCAGTAGTATCGCCGGGGAGCTGTTTTTT. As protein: CASSIAGELFF.

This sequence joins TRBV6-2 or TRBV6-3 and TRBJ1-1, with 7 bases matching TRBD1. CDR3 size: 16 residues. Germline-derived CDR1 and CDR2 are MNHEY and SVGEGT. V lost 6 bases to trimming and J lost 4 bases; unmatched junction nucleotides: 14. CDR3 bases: TGTGCCAGCAGCCCGAGGACAGGAAGGCTTGGCACTGAAGCTTTCTTT. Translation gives CASSPRTGRLGTEAFF.

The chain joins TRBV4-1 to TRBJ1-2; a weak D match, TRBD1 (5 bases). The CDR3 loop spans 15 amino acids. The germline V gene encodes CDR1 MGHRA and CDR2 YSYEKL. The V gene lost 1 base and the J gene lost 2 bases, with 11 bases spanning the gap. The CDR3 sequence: CASSQGGGGNYGYTF. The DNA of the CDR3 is TGCGCCAGCAGCCAAGGGGGGGGAGGGAACTATGGCTACACCTTC.

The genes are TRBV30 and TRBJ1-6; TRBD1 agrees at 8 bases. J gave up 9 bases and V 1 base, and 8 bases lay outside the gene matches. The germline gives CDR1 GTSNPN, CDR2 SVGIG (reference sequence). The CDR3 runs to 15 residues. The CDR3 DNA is TGTGCCTGGAGTGGTGGGACAGGCGGGAGTTCACCCCTCCACTTT. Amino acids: CAWSGGTGGSSPLHF. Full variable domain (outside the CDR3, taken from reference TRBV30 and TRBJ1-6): SQTIHQWPATLVQPVGSPLSLECTVEGTSNPNLYWYRQAAGRGLQLLFYSVGIGQISSEVPQNLSASRPQDRQFILSSKKLLLSDSGFYLCAWSGGTGGSSPLHFGNGTRLTVT.